This T cell receptor (beta chain) came from a study of vaccination and CD4 T cells after COVID-19. On the study more broadly: Six men and four women formed the convalescents, two being Hispanic.

A few counts support this clonotype. Its cognate antigen is unknown. Specified treatment: roughly 11-day PBMC culture with coronavirus spike peptide pools or control peptides (ViraFEST assay). Expanded clonotypes were found by TCR sequencing after peptide-pool stimulation (ViraFEST). With the Oncomine TCR Beta short-read assay, DNA from cultured CD4+ T cells was sequenced. Each CDR3 protein gets one entry after TCRdb re-called the PCR reads with MiXCR. The sample lists about 14,000 distinct CDR3 sequences, about 32% occurring once. The CDR3 loop spans 18 amino acids. Looked up from germline, CDR1 is SGHTA and CDR2 is FQGNSA. V was cut by 0 bases and J by 0 bases, with 12 bases left in between.

The source is a human donor with COVID-19. The sequenced material came from cultured CD4+ T cells from blood. The J gene is TRBJ1-6, the V gene TRBV7-2; possibly TRBD1 for D (6 bases). The CDR3 loop reads CASSLAGGRSSYNSPLHF. Here the CDR3 DNA reads TGTGCCAGCAGCTTAGCTGGGGGCAGGAGCTCCTATAATTCACCCCTCCACTTT.